One T cell receptor beta chain is described in this entry. The target antigen is unknown. Read data end 3 residues before the CDR3 end; the end is taken from the germline J gene. These data come from a study of Tregs in tolerant kidney transplant recipients. Study results and limitations: Biological reproducibility was not directly addressed, but technical replication error appeared minimal. In tolerant patients, donor-specific Tregs outgrew total Tregs, suggesting antigen-driven expansion.

Trimming stripped 3 bases from V and 0 bases from J, with 18 bases between. This CDR3 spans 19 amino acids. CDR1 is LNHDA and CDR2 is SQIVND in the germline V gene (reference sequence). Measured with immunoSEQ multiplex PCR; TCRdb has only the in-frame clones, and not every one. Here the sample table reports more than 45,000 clones. Source: CD4+ T cells from blood, taken before the transplant. The sequence derives from a human donor who received a combined kidney and bone marrow transplant. The rearrangement joins TRBV19 to TRBJ2-6, with D possibly being TRBD1 (6 bases). CDR3 residues: CASSIYLQGPDSGANVLTF. Incomplete CDR3 DNA: TGTGCCAGTAGTATCTACTTACAGGGTCCGGACTCTGGGGCCAACGTC.